A selection of T cell receptor beta chains follows, all from one sample in a study of vaccination and CD4 T cells after COVID-19. TCRdb reprocessed the PCR reads with MiXCR, giving one entry per CDR3 protein. The repertoire consists of about 6,100 distinct CDR3 sequences, with about 50% occurring once and the leading ten covering 56%. These receptors lack a known antigen. Sequenced: CD4+ T cells from blood, cultured in vitro. The receptors derive from a human donor in good health. Each CDR3 is given with its conserved first and last residue. A D gene is named only where the DNA matches it firmly. Not every row has a clone size; where given, it reads once, few, many or a size class.

>TRBV7-2|TRBJ2-5|TRBD1|NA
TGTGCCAGCAGCCTGGACAACAGGGGGCAAGAGACCCAGTACTTC
CASSLDNRGQETQYF
>TRBV4-2|TRBJ1-2|TRBD1|once
TGTGCCAGCAGCCAAACAAACCCCAAAGACAGGGCCAACTATGGCTACACCTTC
CASSQTNPKDRANYGYTF
>TRBV19|TRBJ1-2|NA|few
TGTGCCAGTAGCCGGGGAGTGTCAGGCCTAGTCTATGGCTACACCTTC
CASSRGVSGLVYGYTF
>TRBV6-1|TRBJ2-7|TRBD2|few
TGTGCCAGCGACCTAGTTGGGAGGGGATCAGAGCAGTACTTC
CASDLVGRGSEQYF
>TRBV10-3|TRBJ1-6|NA|NA
TGTGCCATCAGTGACGAGCGAGGGAATTCACCCCTCCACTTT
CAISDERGNSPLHF
>TRBV7-6|TRBJ2-1|TRBD2|NA
TGTGCCAGCAGCCCAGGACTAGCGGGAGGGGTCAGCAATGAGCAGTTCTTC
CASSPGLAGGVSNEQFF
>TRBV20-1|TRBJ2-3|TRBD2|few
TGCAGTGCCGGGACTAGCGGGGGACCGGATACGCAGTATTTT
CSAGTSGGPDTQYF
>TRBV12-3/TRBV12-4|TRBJ1-1|TRBD1|few
TGTGCCAGCAGTTTGGCAGGACAGGGGAACACTGAAGCTTTCTTT
CASSLAGQGNTEAFF
>TRBV10-2|TRBJ2-3|NA|NA
TGCGCCAGCAGTGAACGCCTGAGGTCCGATACGCAGTATTTT
CASSERLRSDTQYF
>TRBV21-1|TRBJ2-1|NA|NA
TGTGCCAGCAACGACACGCACCTAGCGGAAAGTGAGCAGTTCTTC
CASNDTHLAESEQFF
>TRBV7-2|TRBJ2-1|TRBD2|NA
TGTGCCAGCAGCTTGACTAGCGGGAGTCATGAGCAGTTCTTC
CASSLTSGSHEQFF
>TRBV6-1|TRBJ1-1|TRBD1|NA
TGTGCCAGCAGAGGATCCGGGACAGCCAACACTGAAGCTTTCTTT
CASRGSGTANTEAFF
>TRBV24-1|TRBJ2-7|TRBD1|few
TGTGCCACCAGTGGTGCAGGGGGCGCAGCTTACGAGCAGTACTTC
CATSGAGGAAYEQYF
>TRBV6-1|TRBJ1-1|NA|NA
TGTGCCAGCACCGCATCGGGGGACACTGAAGCTTTCTTT
CASTASGDTEAFF
>TRBV5-6|TRBJ1-1|NA|NA
TGTGCCAGCAGCTTGGCAGGGGCCGGAGCTTTCTTT
CASSLAGAGAFF
>TRBV6-5|TRBJ1-3|NA|once
TGTGCCAGCAGTTTGGGGGGCCGAAACACCATATATTTT
CASSLGGRNTIYF
>TRBV27|TRBJ1-2|NA|few
TGTGCCAGCAGTTTGAGCAGGGTAAGCGGCTACACCTTC
CASSLSRVSGYTF